A selection of T cell receptor beta chains follows, all from one sample in a study of T-cell memory formation after mild COVID-19. TCRdb recomputed calls from the 5' RACE reads with MiXCR, one row per CDR3 protein. The sample has 350,000 or so distinct CDR3 sequences, approximately 21% seen once. Sequencing used PBMCs or a T cell subset sorted from them (not recorded which). The receptor source for this set is an adult woman who had mild COVID-19 (a few samples of this study predate the infection). Cell type and time point are not known. CDR3s leave out the opening cysteine and the closing phenylalanine or tryptophan. Each record gives: J gene, V gene, CDR3 protein.

j_gene: TRBJ2-1
v_gene: TRBV4-3
CDR3aa: ASSQEVYSYNEQF

j_gene: TRBJ2-3
v_gene: TRBV28
CDR3aa: ATLPTAATDTQY

j_gene: TRBJ2-7
v_gene: TRBV28
CDR3aa: ASSFLGQAVDYEQY

j_gene: TRBJ2-3
v_gene: TRBV14
CDR3aa: ASSPLAGTITDTQY

j_gene: TRBJ2-2
v_gene: TRBV2
CDR3aa: ASSERENTGELF

j_gene: TRBJ2-1
v_gene: TRBV7-2
CDR3aa: ASSTNPSRDNEQF

j_gene: TRBJ1-5
v_gene: TRBV12-3/TRBV12-4
CDR3aa: ASREVGRLQPQH

j_gene: TRBJ2-4
v_gene: TRBV6-5
CDR3aa: ASSPVLRDKNIQY

j_gene: TRBJ2-1
v_gene: TRBV20-1
CDR3aa: SAPARGSGYSYNEQF

j_gene: TRBJ1-3
v_gene: TRBV5-1
CDR3aa: ASSSGTEFSGNTIY

j_gene: TRBJ2-1
v_gene: TRBV9
CDR3aa: ASSGNNEQF

j_gene: TRBJ1-5
v_gene: TRBV6-6
CDR3aa: ASSYSTGASNQPQH

j_gene: TRBJ2-7
v_gene: TRBV20-1
CDR3aa: SARATGTGNYEQY